Sequencing of this TCR beta chain was carried out in a study of OX40 agonist ivuxolimab in advanced cancers. The study, taken as a whole, reports: On average, CD8+ T cells had more expanded clones than CD4+. Near-lowest levels of clonal expansion characterized partial responders at 0.1-3.0 mg/kg.

This table comes from immunoSEQ multiplex PCR, and its TCRdb copy is limited to in-frame clones, with some not included. This sample has roughly 66,000 clones, with roughly 80% found just once. Comments on this clone: Its specificity is unknown.

The CDR3 is 14 amino acids. Germline V gene lookup returns CDR1 SGHAT and CDR2 FQNNGV. Trimming took 3 bases from V and 5 from J; bases not matched to a gene: 3. This receptor was obtained from an adult with an advanced solid tumor such as melanoma, head and neck, liver or kidney cancer. The V gene is TRBV11-2, the J gene TRBJ2-1; 8 bases are a match to TRBD2. This material consisted of CD4+ or CD8+ T cells sorted from blood, taken in a trial of the OX40 agonist ivuxolimab. The chain's CDR3 is CASSFLREDNEQFF. As DNA, the CDR3 is TGTGCCAGCAGCTTTCTGCGGGAGGACAATGAGCAGTTCTTC.